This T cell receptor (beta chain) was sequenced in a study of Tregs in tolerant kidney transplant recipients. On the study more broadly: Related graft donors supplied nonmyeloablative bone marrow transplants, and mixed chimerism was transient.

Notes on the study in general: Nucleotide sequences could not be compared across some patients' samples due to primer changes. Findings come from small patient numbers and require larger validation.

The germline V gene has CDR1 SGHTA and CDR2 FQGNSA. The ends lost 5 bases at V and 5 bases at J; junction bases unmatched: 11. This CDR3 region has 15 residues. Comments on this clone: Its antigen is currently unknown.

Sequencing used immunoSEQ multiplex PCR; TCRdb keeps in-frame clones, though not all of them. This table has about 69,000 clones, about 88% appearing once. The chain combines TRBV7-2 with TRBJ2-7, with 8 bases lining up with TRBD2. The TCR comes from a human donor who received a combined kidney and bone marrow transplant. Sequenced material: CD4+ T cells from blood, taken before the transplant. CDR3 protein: CASSQKAGVTDEQYF. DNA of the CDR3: TGTGCCAGCAGCCAAAAAGCGGGAGTTACGGACGAGCAGTACTTC.